The clone carrying this T cell receptor beta chain came up once. Some clones are missing from TCRdb's copy, which holds only in-frame ones; the method was immunoSEQ multiplex PCR. The sample includes about 160,000 clones, 81% seen only once; the top ten take roughly 1.9%. The germline CDR1 and CDR2 sequences are MNHEY and SMNVEV (reference sequence). V was trimmed by 2 bases and J by 9 bases, leaving 8 bases between them. The CDR3 runs 12 residues. The sample is drawn from a study of cytotoxic CD8 clonotypes in ibrutinib-treated CLL. The chain carries TRBV27 and TRBJ2-1, with TRBD2 as a possible D gene (5 bases). Sample: PBMCs, taken after 12 months of ibrutinib treatment. This clonotype was sampled from a human donor with chronic lymphocytic leukemia. As DNA, the CDR3 is TGTGCCAGCAGTTTAGAAGGAGGTGAGCAGTTCTTC. Translating it yields CASSLEGGEQFF.